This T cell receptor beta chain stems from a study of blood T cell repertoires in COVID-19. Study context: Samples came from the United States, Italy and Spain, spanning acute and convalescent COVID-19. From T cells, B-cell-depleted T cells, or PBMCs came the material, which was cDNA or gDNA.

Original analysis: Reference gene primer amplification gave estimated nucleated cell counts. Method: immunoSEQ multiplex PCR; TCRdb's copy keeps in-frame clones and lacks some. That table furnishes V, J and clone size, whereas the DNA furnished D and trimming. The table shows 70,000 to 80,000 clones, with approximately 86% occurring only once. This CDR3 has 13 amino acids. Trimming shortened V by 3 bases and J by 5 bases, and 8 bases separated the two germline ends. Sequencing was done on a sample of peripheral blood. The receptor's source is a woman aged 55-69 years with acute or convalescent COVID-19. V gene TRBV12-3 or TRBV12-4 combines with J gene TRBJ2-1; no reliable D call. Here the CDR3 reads CASSFSFNNEQFF. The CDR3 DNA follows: TGTGCCAGCAGTTTCAGTTTTAACAATGAGCAGTTCTTC.